A single sample is the source of the 28 T cell receptor beta chains below, sequenced in a study of blood T cells in healthy people across ages. Alongside a J-beta primer mix, a sample-barcoded 5' primer served in a second PCR lasting 7 to 11 cycles. In TCRdb, the 5' RACE reads were re-called with MiXCR into one record per CDR3 protein. The table has around 1.5 million distinct CDR3 sequences, 35% to 45% seen once. The sample taken for sequencing was blood. Every receptor here comes from a young woman in good health.

The chain links TRBV7-2 to TRBJ2-1, with a weak D call TRBD2 (5 bases). The CDR3 spans 14 residues. The germline V gene encodes CDR1 SGHTA and CDR2 FQGNSA. Trimming removed 2 bases from V and 6 bases from J, with 11 bases in between. The CDR3: CASSLNSVSNEQFF. CDR3 DNA: TGTGCCAGCAGCTTAAATAGCGTCTCCAATGAGCAGTTCTTC.

This clonotype appeared a few times. The rearrangement links TRBV6-6 to TRBJ2-1; 8 nucleotides align to TRBD1. Unmatched junction bases numbered 5, after V lost 8 bases and J lost 2 bases. Germline V CDR1 and CDR2: MNHNY, SVGAGI (reference sequence). This CDR3 region has 14 residues. CDR3 amino acids: CASRDRGPYNEQFF. The CDR3 nucleotides are TGTGCCAGCCGCGACAGGGGCCCCTACAATGAGCAGTTCTTC.

This chain connects TRBV9 to TRBJ1-1; D gene unclear. The CDR3 covers 12 residues. Germline CDR1 and CDR2: SGDLS and YYNGEE. Trimming pared 3 bases from V and 9 bases from J, leaving 12 bases between. The CDR3 spells CASSGEGRQAFF. For the CDR3, the DNA is TGTGCCAGCAGCGGGGAGGGCAGGCAAGCTTTCTTT.

The gene calls are TRBV18 and TRBJ2-3; 13 positions agree with TRBD2. Germline V gene data show CDR1 as KGHSH and CDR2 as LQKENI. This CDR3 has 17 amino acids. V lost 6 bases, J lost 4 bases, and 10 bases stayed unmatched. The CDR3 reads CASSQRTSGSFADTQYF. In DNA form, the CDR3 reads TGTGCCAGCTCCCAAAGGACTAGCGGGAGTTTCGCAGATACGCAGTATTTT.

Only a few counts were recorded for this clonotype. The V call is TRBV10-1, the J call TRBJ2-1, with unresolved D. CDR3 length: 12 residues. The germline V and J ends were trimmed by 0 bases and 8 bases, with 5 bases remaining between them. Germline assignment: CDR1 WNHNN and CDR2 SYGVQD (reference sequence). The DNA of the CDR3 is TGCGCCAGCAGTGAGTCAAAACATGAGCAGTTCTTC. Translating it yields CASSESKHEQFF.

The rearrangement joins TRBV7-9 to TRBJ1-4; 10 bases line up with TRBD1. Germline V gene lookup returns CDR1 SEHNR and CDR2 FQNEAQ (reference sequence). This CDR3 has 14 amino acids. The CDR3 DNA sequence: TGTGCGATCAACCGGGGACAGGGGCCTGAAAAACTGTTTTTT. Translation: CAINRGQGPEKLFF.

This sequence joins TRBV21-1 and TRBJ1-5; TRBD1, the table's D call, was not compared with the DNA. TRBV21-1 is labeled a pseudogene. This CDR3 region has 14 residues. In DNA form, the CDR3 reads TGTGCCAGCAGCCGCGGACAGGGTTATCAGCCCCAGCATTTT. Amino acid sequence: CASSRGQGYQPQHF.

This chain links TRBV9 with TRBJ2-1, with 7 bases lining up with TRBD1. The V and J ends lost 4 bases and 6 bases, in that order; junction bases with no gene match: 7. The CDR3 sequence is 14 residues long. Per the germline V gene, CDR1 is SGDLS and CDR2 is YYNGEE. The CDR3 coding sequence is TGTGCCAGCAGCCCCGGGACAGCAACCAATGAGCAGTTCTTC. It codes for CASSPGTATNEQFF. The complete variable domain, with remaining parts taken from reference TRBV9 and TRBJ2-1, reads DSGVTQTPKHLITATGQRVTLRCSPRSGDLSVYWYQQSLDQGLQFLIQYYNGEERAKGNILERFSAQQFPDLHSELNLSSLELGDSALYFCASSPGTATNEQFFGPGTRLTVL.

This clonotype was seen only a few times. The chain has TRBV12-3 or TRBV12-4 and TRBJ2-5; TRBD2 matches 8 bases. This CDR3 is built from 14 residues. The trim removed 5 bases at V and 5 bases at J, leaving 7 bases unmatched. CDR3 DNA sequence: TGTGCCAGCAGTCCCAAGCGGGAGCAGGAGACCCAGTACTTC. Residues: CASSPKREQETQYF.

V is TRBV7-2 and J is TRBJ2-3; the match to TRBD2 covers 7 bases. This CDR3 spans 18 amino acids. V trimming: 4 bases; J trimming: 3 bases; junction bases outside the gene matches: 16. The germline V gene has CDR1 SGHTA and CDR2 FQGNSA. The CDR3 sequence is CASSWVAVREGQTDTQYF. The CDR3 nucleotides read TGTGCCAGCAGCTGGGTAGCCGTGAGGGAGGGCCAAACAGATACGCAGTATTTT. Based on the CDR3 plus reference TRBV7-2 and TRBJ2-3, the full variable domain is GAGVSQSPSNKVTEKGKDVELRCDPISGHTALYWYRQSLGQGLEFLIYFQGNSAPDKSGLPSDRFSAERTGGSVSTLTIQRTQQEDSAVYLCASSWVAVREGQTDTQYFGPGTRLTVL.

About this clonotype: At one boundary the junction diverges from the germline segment, which might be a read error. In DNA, the CDR3 is TGTGCCAGCAGCGAGACAGGGTTGAACACTGAAGCTTTCTTT. This encodes CASSETGLNTEAFF. The rearrangement joins TRBV10-2 to TRBJ1-1; the match to TRBD1 covers 7 bases. Germline V gene sequence: CDR1 WSHSY, CDR2 SAAADI. The CDR3 covers 14 residues.

The chain carries TRBV7-9 and TRBJ2-7; the D call may be TRBD1 or TRBD2 (6 bases each). There are 14 residues in the CDR3. Germline loops: CDR1 SEHNR, CDR2 FQNEAQ (reference sequence). Trimming took off 4 bases at V and 5 bases at J, with 15 bases between the two ends. The CDR3 DNA reads as TGTGCCAGCAGCTGGGGGGCAGGGAACGACGAGCAGTACTTC. It yields the protein CASSWGAGNDEQYF.

The V and J genes are TRBV7-2 and TRBJ1-5, with TRBD1 matching over 7 bases. Germline CDR1 and CDR2: SGHTA and FQGNSA. J was trimmed by 4 bases and V by 3 bases; bases with no gene match: 3. The CDR3 is 14 residues long. This CDR3 is CASSFKQGNQPQHF. For the CDR3, the DNA is TGTGCCAGCAGCTTTAAACAGGGGAATCAGCCCCAGCATTTT.

This clonotype was counted between two and nine times. The rearrangement joins TRBV2 to TRBJ2-7; no reliable D call. CDR1 is SNHLY, CDR2 FYNNEI, per germline. The CDR3 covers 11 residues. The V and J ends lost 6 bases and 10 bases respectively, with 13 bases between them. This CDR3 is CASSNNKDQYF. For the CDR3, the DNA is TGTGCCAGCAGCAATAATAAAGATCAGTACTTC.

The rearrangement links TRBV21-1 to TRBJ1-6. TRBV21-1 is noted as a pseudogene. The CDR3 extends over 15 amino acids. The CDR3: CASSNRGGRNSPLHF. DNA for the CDR3: TGTGCCAGCAGCAATCGGGGGGGGAGGAATTCACCCCTCCACTTT.

This chain links TRBV11-2 with TRBJ2-4; tentative D call: TRBD2 (6 bases). CDR3 size: 13 residues. The V end was cut by 6 bases, the J end by 7 bases, with 13 bases between. Germline CDR1 SGHAT, CDR2 FQNNGV. The CDR3 is CASSDVEGNIQYF. CDR3 DNA: TGTGCCAGCAGTGATGTGGAGGGGAACATTCAGTACTTC.

V and J are TRBV9 and TRBJ1-1, with a tentative D call TRBD1 (6 bases). The CDR3 is made up of 14 amino acids. Germline V gene lookup returns CDR1 SGDLS and CDR2 YYNGEE. Deletions cut 2 bases from V and 6 bases from J, with 14 bases between. CDR3 in DNA: TGTGCCAGCAGCGTGGACAGCAGAAAGTCTGAAGCTTTCTTT. Its translation is CASSVDSRKSEAFF.

Here the CDR3 DNA reads TGTGCCAGCAGTTTTACTAGCGGGAGTAGCACAGATACGCAGTATTTT. Translating gives CASSFTSGSSTDTQYF. V gene TRBV9 combines with J gene TRBJ2-3; 11 bases agree with TRBD2. The germline CDR1 and CDR2 sequences are SGDLS and YYNGEE. This CDR3 is built from 16 residues. Trimming took 5 bases from V and 0 from J; bases not matched to a gene: 5.

The rearrangement uses TRBV20-1 and TRBJ1-2; perhaps TRBD1 as D (5 bases). Trimming left V 7 bases short and J 5 bases short, with 8 bases between. Germline values: CDR1 DFQATT, CDR2 SNEGSKA (reference sequence). The CDR3 contains 10 residues. The CDR3 coding sequence is TGCAGTGGGGGCCCTTATGGCTACACCTTC. Its protein product is CSGGPYGYTF.

This clonotype was recorded a few times. The V call is TRBV5-1, the J call TRBJ1-4, with TRBD1 as a possible D gene (5 bases). With 4 bases removed from V and 10 bases from J, the gap between germline ends came to 17 bases. The CDR3 contains 14 residues. The V gene's germline CDR1 is SGHRS and CDR2 YFSETQ. The CDR3, as DNA: TGCGCCAGCAGCCCGACGGGGGGTTTGGGAAAACTGTTTTTT. Amino acid sequence: CASSPTGGLGKLFF.

Only a few counts were recorded for this clonotype. The chain joins TRBV4-1 to TRBJ2-7; no clear D gene. CDR3 length: 15 amino acids. V lost 0 bases, J lost 2 bases, and 11 bases lay in between. Per germline, CDR1 MGHRA and CDR2 YSYEKL. The DNA for the CDR3 is TGCGCCAGCAGCCAAGATTACCAGCCTACCTACGAGCAGTACTTC. Translation gives CASSQDYQPTYEQYF.

The gene calls are TRBV5-1 and TRBJ1-2; D gene ambiguous. The length of the CDR3 is 15 residues. The ends were cut back, 3 bases at V and 8 bases at J, with 20 bases in the middle. Germline V gene data show CDR1 as SGHRS and CDR2 as YFSETQ. The DNA of the CDR3 is TGCGCCAGCAGCTCGATGGACGGCGGAGAGAGAGGCTACACCTTC. It yields the protein CASSSMDGGERGYTF.

As for this clonotype: It may be a read error: a sequence one base away is much more abundant. The chain is built from TRBV7-9 and TRBJ2-5; 13 bases agree with TRBD2. Germline V CDR1 and CDR2: SEHNR, FQNEAQ (reference sequence). This CDR3 spans 16 amino acids. The CDR3 spells CTSSSGTSGNQETQYF. The DNA of the CDR3 is TGTACCAGCAGCTCCGGGACTAGCGGGAACCAAGAGACCCAGTACTTC.

The J gene is TRBJ2-5, the V gene TRBV10-2; tentatively, D is TRBD1 (6 bases). The CDR3 covers 15 residues. Germline CDR1 WSHSY, CDR2 SAAADI. Trimming removed 4 bases from V and 0 bases from J, with 12 bases in between. CDR3 protein: CASSGGQKYQETQYF. The CDR3, as DNA: TGCGCCAGCAGTGGTGGACAGAAGTACCAAGAGACCCAGTACTTC.

The rearrangement links TRBV5-1 to TRBJ1-2; D not resolved. Germline V gene sequence: CDR1 SGHRS, CDR2 YFSETQ. Deletions cut 4 bases from V and 0 bases from J, with 7 bases between. This CDR3 is 13 amino acids long. The CDR3 nucleotides read TGCGCCAGCAGCGATTGGGCTAACTATGGCTACACCTTC. Its translation: CASSDWANYGYTF.

The chain combines TRBV15 with TRBJ2-3; D remains unclear. CDR3 length: 19 amino acids. The germline V gene encodes CDR1 LNHNV and CDR2 YYDKDF (reference sequence). The V gene lost 3 bases and the J gene lost 0 bases, with 22 bases spanning the gap. CDR3 amino acids: CATSRAKLTLLPSTDTQYF. The DNA of the CDR3 is TGTGCCACCAGCAGGGCTAAACTGACACTACTCCCGAGCACAGATACGCAGTATTTT.

This clonotype has a handful of counts. The gene calls are TRBV12-3 or TRBV12-4 and TRBJ1-2; 8 bases fit TRBD1. V shed 4 bases and J 6 bases; nucleotides not matched to a gene: 7. The CDR3 consists of 14 residues. CDR3 sequence (DNA): TGTGCCAGCAGTTCGACAGGGGTGGAGGATGGCTACACCTTC. Translating it yields CASSSTGVEDGYTF.

The sample holds a few counts of this clonotype. The CDR3 sequence: CASTHSGREQFF. The CDR3 nucleotides are TGTGCCAGCACCCATAGCGGGAGGGAGCAGTTCTTC. The chain employs TRBV6-1 and TRBJ2-1; TRBD2 agrees at 10 bases. There are 12 residues in the CDR3. V was pared by 7 bases and J by 10 bases, with 4 bases of the junction left unmatched. Germline-derived CDR1 and CDR2 are MNHNS and SASEGT.